The 14 T cell receptor beta chains below all came from one sample that was sequenced in a study of early T cells in non-severe SARS-CoV-2 infection. TCRdb reprocessed the 5' RACE reads with MiXCR, giving one entry per CDR3 protein. The sample shows tens of thousands of distinct CDR3 sequences, under 8% of them seen only once. The sequenced sample was whole blood, obtained at baseline. The receptors stem from an adult who was a healthcare worker with PCR-confirmed SARS-CoV-2 infection or an uninfected control (not recorded which).

The chain couples TRBV6-6 to TRBJ1-5; no clear D. V was shortened by 0 bases and J by 5 bases, with 8 bases between the two germline ends. The V gene's germline CDR1 is MNHNY and CDR2 SVGAGI (reference sequence). The CDR3 has 14 amino acids. In DNA, the CDR3 is TGTGCCAGCAGTTACTCGAACATTTATCAGCCCCAGCATTTT. Residues: CASSYSNIYQPQHF.

At least ten counts were recorded for this clonotype. V usage is TRBV14 and J usage is TRBJ1-6; D is unclear. Germline CDR1 and CDR2: SGHDN and FVKESK. V gave up 1 base and J gave up 10 bases, with 11 bases separating them. The CDR3 is 14 amino acids. CDR3 amino acids: CASSQGRDLSPLHF. The CDR3 DNA sequence: TGTGCCAGCAGCCAAGGACGGGATTTATCACCCCTCCACTTT.

The rearrangement uses TRBV9 and TRBJ2-3, with TRBD1 identical over 8 bases. Per germline, CDR1 SGDLS and CDR2 YYNGEE. This CDR3 region has 15 residues. With 3 bases clipped from V and 6 bases from J, the junction kept 9 bases outside the gene matches. The CDR3: CASSADRATTDTQYF. The CDR3 nucleotides are TGTGCCAGCAGCGCGGACAGGGCAACCACGGATACGCAGTATTTT.

This rearrangement joins TRBV2 to TRBJ2-1, with D hard to call. CDR1 is SNHLY, CDR2 FYNNEI, per germline. V was pared by 4 bases and J by 8 bases, with 18 bases between. This CDR3 has 15 amino acids. CDR3 protein: CASSALVRTSHEQFF. CDR3 nucleotides: TGTGCCAGCAGTGCTCTAGTGCGGACGTCCCATGAGCAGTTCTTC.

The CDR3 nucleotides are TGTGCCAGCAGCCAAGGGTTCGAGCAGTACTTC. This translates into CASSQGFEQYF. This sequence joins TRBV3-1 and TRBJ2-7; D remains ambiguous. This CDR3 has 11 residues. CDR1 and CDR2 from the germline V gene are LGHDT and YNNKEL (reference sequence). V lost 1 base and J lost 6, with 4 bases in between.

This clonotype appeared many times. The V gene is TRBV20-1, the J gene TRBJ2-7, with D unresolved. The CDR3 has 14 residues. The V gene lost 3 bases and the J gene lost 3 bases, with 15 bases spanning the gap. Germline loops: CDR1 DFQATT, CDR2 SNEGSKA (reference sequence). The CDR3 here is CSARGFVVFYEQYF. The CDR3 DNA reads TGCAGTGCTAGGGGGTTTGTTGTGTTCTACGAGCAGTACTTC.

This clonotype was picked up many times. This chain uses TRBV24-1 with TRBJ1-1; the D is unclear. The V gene lost 3 bases and the J gene lost 8 bases, with 15 bases spanning the gap. This CDR3 spans 14 amino acids. Germline values: CDR1 KGHDR, CDR2 SFDVKD. This CDR3 reads CATSDGMGRNEAFF. The CDR3, as DNA: TGTGCCACCAGTGATGGGATGGGCAGGAACGAAGCTTTCTTT.

This clonotype appeared many times. V gene TRBV18 combines with J gene TRBJ2-2; D unclear. The CDR3 length is 13 residues. The V and J ends lost 0 bases and 4 bases respectively, with 3 bases between them. The germline V gene has CDR1 KGHSH and CDR2 LQKENI. The CDR3 nucleotides read TGTGCCAGCTCACCACCGTCCACCGGGGAGCTGTTTTTT. This gives the protein CASSPPSTGELFF.

This clonotype came up a few times. The chain employs TRBV4-3 and TRBJ1-5, with unresolved D. The CDR3 totals 13 residues. Germline-derived CDR1 and CDR2 are LGHNA and YSLEER. Deletions cut 5 bases from V and 5 bases from J, with 10 bases between. The CDR3 nucleotides are TGCGCCAGCAGCGCAAACGGGTATCAGCCCCAGCATTTT. Its protein product is CASSANGYQPQHF.

This clonotype came up many times. The rearrangement links TRBV14 to TRBJ2-7; D possibly uses TRBD1 or TRBD2 (6 bases each). This CDR3 comprises 14 residues. Germline values: CDR1 SGHDN, CDR2 FVKESK. Trimming left V 5 bases short and J 1 base short, with 12 bases between. The CDR3: CASSEGGASYEQYF. CDR3 coding DNA: TGTGCCAGCAGCGAGGGGGGCGCATCCTACGAGCAGTACTTC.

This chain links TRBV12-5 with TRBJ2-2; D uncertain. CDR1 and CDR2 (germline): LGHNT, FRNRAP. This CDR3 has 12 amino acids. The ends were cut back, 4 bases at V and 8 bases at J, with 8 bases in the middle. The CDR3 protein is CASGWSDGELFF. CDR3 DNA sequence: TGTGCTAGTGGTTGGTCAGATGGGGAGCTGTTTTTT.

In the case of this clonotype: It may be a read error: a sequence one base away is much more abundant. The gene calls are TRBV4-2 and TRBJ2-7; tentative D call: TRBD2 (6 bases). Trimming stripped 2 bases from V and 6 bases from J, with 14 bases between. From germline, CDR1 is LGHNA and CDR2 YNFKEQ. This CDR3 comprises 14 residues. Here the CDR3 DNA reads TGTGCCAGCAGCCAACGATTGGAGGGCCTCGAGCAGTACTTC. Its protein is CASSQRLEGLEQYF.

This clonotype has only a few counts. CDR3 residues: CSASDRTETQYF. CDR3 nucleotides: TGCAGTGCCAGCGATAGGACCGAGACCCAGTACTTC. The chain recombines TRBV20-1 with TRBJ2-5; D unclear. The CDR3 loop spans 12 amino acids. The V end was cut by 6 bases, the J end by 5 bases, with 13 bases between. The germline gives CDR1 DFQATT, CDR2 SNEGSKA (reference sequence).

At least ten counts were recorded for this clonotype. The genes are TRBV28 and TRBJ1-1, with 8 bases fitting TRBD1. The ends lost 8 bases at V and 1 base at J; junction bases unmatched: 12. Germline CDR1 MDHEN, CDR2 SYDVKM. This CDR3 is 16 amino acids long. CDR3 sequence: CASFLTTGQANTEAFF. In DNA, the CDR3 is TGTGCCAGCTTTCTCACCACGGGACAGGCGAACACTGAAGCTTTCTTT.